These 23 T cell receptor beta chains came from one sample sequenced in a study of response to subunit inactivated influenza vaccine. TCRdb reanalysed the RT-PCR reads using MiXCR and keeps one entry per CDR3 protein. The sample carries around 490,000 distinct CDR3 sequences, about 8% recorded once. The specimen comprised PBMCs from blood, sampled around 25 months after vaccination. Receptors originate from a man aged 45 to 75 who received an inactivated influenza vaccine.

This clonotype has only a few counts. This rearrangement joins TRBV3-1 to TRBJ1-1; possible D gene TRBD1, 6 bases. CDR3 size: 15 residues. The germline V gene encodes CDR1 LGHDT and CDR2 YNNKEL (reference sequence). V was shortened by 4 bases and J by 5 bases, with 17 bases between the two germline ends. Here the CDR3 DNA reads TGTGCCAGCAGCCTCTCTCACAGGGTTGGGACTGAAGCTTTCTTT. Encoded protein: CASSLSHRVGTEAFF.

The V gene is TRBV6-1, the J gene TRBJ1-2; TRBD1 matches at 7 bases. Germline assignment: CDR1 MNHNS and CDR2 SASEGT. The length of the CDR3 is 14 residues. V lost 7 bases and J lost 8; bases outside the gene matches: 13. CDR3 DNA: TGTGCCAGCATGACCAGGGGACAGCCTCGGGGCTACACCTTC. Translation: CASMTRGQPRGYTF.

The rearrangement links TRBV20-1 to TRBJ2-3, with D possibly matching TRBD1 (5 bases). V dropped 3 bases and J dropped 14 bases, with 15 bases sitting between them. The CDR3 has 11 residues. CDR1 is DFQATT, CDR2 SNEGSKA, per germline (reference sequence). CDR3 residues: CSARGVGQWYF. In DNA form, the CDR3 reads TGCAGTGCTAGGGGCGTGGGGCAATGGTATTTT.

The V gene is TRBV19, the J gene TRBJ2-7; TRBD2 agrees at 8 bases. Germline CDR1 LNHDA, CDR2 SQIVND (reference sequence). V shed 3 bases, J shed 6 bases, and the junction held 7 bases outside the gene matches. This CDR3 comprises 14 residues. This chain's CDR3 is CASSIRGGMVEQYF. CDR3 nucleotide sequence: TGTGCCAGTAGTATCCGGGGGGGTATGGTCGAGCAGTACTTC.

This clonotype turned up a few times. The chain has TRBV28 and TRBJ2-7; perhaps D is TRBD1 or TRBD2 (5 bases each). The CDR3 runs 15 residues. In germline, CDR1 is MDHEN, CDR2 SYDVKM. The V and J ends lost 7 bases and 5 bases respectively, with 21 bases between them. The CDR3 region has the DNA TGTGCCAGCAATTCCGGGACCGTCAAAGCCCACGAGCAGTACTTC. Amino acid sequence: CASNSGTVKAHEQYF.

This clonotype was recorded many times. The rearrangement uses TRBV12-3 or TRBV12-4 and TRBJ2-3; weak D call: TRBD2 (5 bases). V was cut by 1 base and J by 0 bases, with 11 bases left in between. This CDR3 contains 16 residues. Written as DNA, the CDR3 is TGTGCCAGCAGTTTAGTGAGCGGTCGGAGCACAGATACGCAGTATTTT. Translated, it gives CASSLVSGRSTDTQYF.

This clonotype was counted ten times or more. This rearrangement joins TRBV5-1 to TRBJ1-1; 9 nucleotides agree with TRBD1. After removal of 4 bases from V and 3 bases from J, the junction contained 4 bases not matched to a gene. The CDR3 has 14 residues. The germline V gene has CDR1 SGHRS and CDR2 YFSETQ. As DNA, the CDR3 is TGCGCCAGCAGCAAGGGACAGGGCGACACTGAAGCTTTCTTT. It codes for CASSKGQGDTEAFF.

The sample holds many counts of this clonotype. The rearrangement uses TRBV7-2 and TRBJ1-1; D is uncertain. The germline CDR1 and CDR2 sequences are SGHTA and FQGNSA. Trimming removed 3 bases at V and 1 base at J, with 9 bases between. The CDR3 spans 14 residues. The CDR3: CASSLGNQNTEAFF. CDR3 bases: TGTGCCAGCAGCTTGGGGAACCAGAACACTGAAGCTTTCTTT.

The chain is built from TRBV12-3 or TRBV12-4 and TRBJ1-5; maybe TRBD1 (6 bases). V lost 6 bases and J lost 7, with 13 bases in between. This CDR3 is 13 amino acids long. The CDR3: CASRNMDSQPQHF. The DNA for the CDR3 is TGTGCCAGCAGAAATATGGACAGCCAGCCCCAGCATTTT.

The chain couples TRBV9 to TRBJ2-3, with 12 bases that match TRBD2. This CDR3 spans 16 amino acids. V dropped 4 bases and J dropped 6; count of bases not matched to a gene: 9. Germline V gene lookup returns CDR1 SGDLS and CDR2 YYNGEE. This CDR3 reads CASSPFRTSGVDTQYF. CDR3 nucleotide sequence: TGTGCCAGCAGCCCTTTTCGGACTAGCGGGGTGGATACGCAGTATTTT.

The chain has TRBV7-2 and TRBJ1-2; TRBD1 matches 9 bases. J lost 2 bases, V lost 5 bases, and 3 bases had no gene match. Germline V gene data show CDR1 as SGHTA and CDR2 as FQGNSA. The CDR3 has 14 residues. The DNA of the CDR3 is TGTGCCAGCAGCCCGACAGGGGGGAACTATGGCTACACCTTC. Translation: CASSPTGGNYGYTF.

This clonotype was observed a single time. The chain combines TRBV5-6 with TRBJ2-1, with a tentative D call TRBD2 (5 bases). The V end lost 4 bases, the J end lost 6 bases, and 23 bases lay between the germline ends. CDR1 is SGHDT and CDR2 is YYEEEE in the germline V gene. There are 17 residues in the CDR3. CDR3 in DNA: TGTGCCAGCAGCCTCTACCAACGCGGACTGGGCAGCAATGAGCAGTTCTTC. This gives the protein CASSLYQRGLGSNEQFF.

This clonotype has only a few counts. The chain links TRBV20-1 to TRBJ1-1; D unresolved. CDR3 length: 12 residues. V lost 5 bases and J lost 1, with 8 bases in between. CDR1 and CDR2 (germline): DFQATT, SNEGSKA (reference sequence). Here the CDR3 DNA reads TGCAGTGCTCCGGACGGGAACACTGAAGCTTTCTTT. Residues: CSAPDGNTEAFF.

This clonotype was detected ten times or more. The chain joins TRBV5-1 to TRBJ2-7; D gene unclear. Germline loops: CDR1 SGHRS, CDR2 YFSETQ. This CDR3 contains 14 residues. V was cut by 6 bases and J by 3 bases, with 16 bases left in between. Here the CDR3 DNA reads TGCGCCAGCAAATCTGGTCCAGAGAGCTACGAGCAGTACTTC. As protein: CASKSGPESYEQYF. Filled out from reference TRBV5-1 and TRBJ2-7, the complete variable domain reads KAGVTQTPRYLIKTRGQQVTLSCSPISGHRSVSWYQQTPGQGLQFLFEYFSETQRNKGNFPGRFSGRQFSNSRSEMNVSTLELGDSALYLCASKSGPESYEQYFGPGTRLTVT.

This clonotype was observed a few times. The J gene is TRBJ2-1, the V gene TRBV20-1, with 10 bases identical to TRBD2. Trimming cost V 0 bases and J 3 bases; bases outside gene matches: 8. Per germline, CDR1 DFQATT and CDR2 SNEGSKA (reference sequence). The CDR3 is 17 amino acids. The CDR3 nucleotides are TGCAGTGCTAGAGATCCCCTAGCGGGAGAACTCTACAATGAGCAGTTCTTC. Residues: CSARDPLAGELYNEQFF.

This clonotype has just a few counts. This chain joins TRBV6-5 and TRBJ1-1; TRBD1 might be the D (6 bases). V lost 4 bases and J 6 bases, leaving 15 bases between the germline ends. Germline CDR1 MNHEY, CDR2 SVGAGI. CDR3 size: 14 residues. The chain's CDR3 is CASSSRGKKSEAFF. The CDR3 DNA sequence: TGTGCCAGCAGTTCCAGGGGAAAGAAATCTGAAGCTTTCTTT.

This clonotype was observed a handful of times. This sequence joins TRBV12-3 or TRBV12-4 and TRBJ1-6, with D unresolved. This CDR3 is 12 amino acids long. Trimming pared 7 bases from V and 6 bases from J, leaving 7 bases between. The CDR3 DNA reads as TGTGCCAGCACGCAGGTTAATTCACCCCTCCACTTT. Amino acids: CASTQVNSPLHF.

This clonotype has at least ten counts. The chain combines TRBV5-1 with TRBJ1-1, with TRBD1 as a possible D gene (5 bases). The CDR3 runs to 12 residues. Deletions cut 3 bases from V and 8 bases from J, with 11 bases between. The germline CDR1 and CDR2 sequences are SGHRS and YFSETQ. In DNA form, the CDR3 reads TGCGCCAGCAGCTCGGAGGGGCTCGAAGCTTTCTTT. Translation gives CASSSEGLEAFF.

This clonotype was observed a handful of times. The chain links TRBV5-1 to TRBJ1-2; D is unresolved. The CDR3 is made up of 13 amino acids. Germline V gives CDR1 SGHRS, CDR2 YFSETQ. Trimming left V 0 bases short and J 4 bases short, with 7 bases between. CDR3 nucleotides: TGCGCCAGCAGCTTGGGCGCACGCTATGGCTACACCTTC. Protein: CASSLGARYGYTF. The whole variable domain, filled in from reference TRBV5-1 and TRBJ1-2, reads KAGVTQTPRYLIKTRGQQVTLSCSPISGHRSVSWYQQTPGQGLQFLFEYFSETQRNKGNFPGRFSGRQFSNSRSEMNVSTLELGDSALYLCASSLGARYGYTFGSGTRLTVV.

This clonotype was seen a few times. The chain recombines TRBV4-2 with TRBJ2-1; TRBD1 matches 7 bases. The V segment lost 3 bases and the J segment 7 bases; nucleotides outside the gene matches: 6. The CDR3 spans 14 residues. Germline assignment: CDR1 LGHNA and CDR2 YNFKEQ. CDR3 protein: CASSHNLQGNEQFF. The CDR3 coding sequence is TGTGCCAGCAGCCACAACTTACAGGGGAATGAGCAGTTCTTC.

V is TRBV7-9 and J is TRBJ2-7; 9 nucleotides line up with TRBD1. Germline V CDR1 and CDR2: SEHNR, FQNEAQ (reference sequence). The CDR3 spans 14 residues. The junction had 5 bases not matched to a gene; V was cut back by 5 bases and J by 3 bases. The CDR3 is CASSLKTGGYEQYF. As DNA, the CDR3 is TGTGCCAGCAGCCTGAAGACAGGGGGCTACGAGCAGTACTTC.

The V call is TRBV7-6, the J call TRBJ1-5; perhaps TRBD1 as D (5 bases). There are 16 residues in the CDR3. The V gene lost 1 base and the J gene lost 2 bases, with 12 bases spanning the gap. Germline loops: CDR1 SGHVS, CDR2 FNYEAQ. The CDR3 DNA is TGTGCCAGCAGCTTAGGTACCGGGACCGGCAATCAGCCCCAGCATTTT. This gives the protein CASSLGTGTGNQPQHF. The whole variable domain, remainder taken from reference TRBV7-6 and TRBJ1-5, is GAGVSQSPRYKVTKRGQDVALRCDPISGHVSLYWYRQALGQGPEFLTYFNYEAQQDKSGLPNDRFSAERPEGSISTLTIQRTEQRDSAMYRCASSLGTGTGNQPQHFGDGTRLSIL.

The rearrangement uses TRBV20-1 and TRBJ2-1, with D possibly being TRBD2 (5 bases). This CDR3 contains 15 residues. Germline CDR1 and CDR2: DFQATT and SNEGSKA (reference sequence). Trimming removed 3 bases at V and 3 bases at J, with 15 bases between. The CDR3 protein is CSARVPGVDYNEQFF. The CDR3, as DNA: TGCAGTGCTAGGGTCCCCGGGGTCGACTACAATGAGCAGTTCTTC.